This T cell receptor (beta chain) was profiled in a study of technical replicates of blood from a few donors. Some clones are missing from TCRdb's copy, which holds only in-frame ones; the method was immunoSEQ multiplex PCR. The sample has about 89,000 clones; around 94% are singletons. CDR3 length: 15 residues. Trimming at V came to 0 bases and at J to 3 bases, leaving 1 base not matched to a gene. Germline-derived CDR1 and CDR2 are SGHNT and YYREEE (reference sequence). Input material: T cells isolated from PBMCs. The TCR sequence derives from a human donor in good health. This rearrangement joins TRBV5-4 to TRBJ2-3, with 10 bases lining up with TRBD2. The CDR3 DNA is TGTGCCAGCAGCTTGGGAGCGGGGGGGACAGATACGCAGTATTTT. As protein: CASSLGAGGTDTQYF.